This T cell receptor beta chain originates from a study of blood T cells in healthy people across ages. Study-level points and caveats: In the absence of known donor CMV status, changes in expanded clonotypes were possibly confounded.

The study drew donors from healthy Caucasian individuals in Russia aged roughly 6 to 95. Samples each yielded at least 6 micrograms of total RNA. A remark on this clonotype: Its specificity is not known.

CDR1 and CDR2 (germline): MNHNS, SASEGT. Trimming cost V 3 bases and J 2 bases; bases outside gene matches: 6. The CDR3 has 16 amino acids. Through a sample-barcoded 5' primer and a J-beta primer mix, a second PCR was run for about 6 to 11 cycles. The template-switch adaptor, which had 12 random nucleotides, put a tag on each cDNA molecule. TCRdb itself ran the 5' RACE reads through MiXCR, one entry per CDR3 protein. This repertoire shows 1.5 million to 2 million distinct CDR3 sequences, about 32% found once; its top ten account for around 11%. The V and J genes are TRBV6-1 and TRBJ2-3; 9 nucleotides line up with TRBD2. This sequence originates from a young woman in good health. The source material was blood. As DNA, the CDR3 is TGTGCCAGCAGTGATCAGGGCGGGGGGGTCACAGATACGCAGTATTTT. Amino acids: CASSDQGGGVTDTQYF.